Listed here is a single T cell receptor (beta chain). Its antigen is currently unknown. The PCR had 60 Vbeta and 13 Jbeta primers. Profiling relied on immunoSEQ multiplex PCR, and the TCRdb table lists in-frame clones only, not all of them. Here the sample table reports 200,000 or so clones. This sample is drawn from a study of cytomegalovirus exposure and HLA in healthy donors. Study-level findings and limits: Most sequenced TCRs were rare (though some public TCRs occurred in many donors).

The receptor's source is a boy younger than 18 in good health and CMV-seronegative. The sequenced sample was PBMCs.

The CDR3 region has the DNA TGTGCCAGCAGTTTGGCGGGACAGGGAAGCTCCTACGAGCAGTACTTC. This sequence encodes CASSLAGQGSSYEQYF. The genes are TRBV27 and TRBJ2-7, with TRBD1 matching over 9 bases. Germline-derived CDR1 and CDR2 are MNHEY and SMNVEV (reference sequence). The CDR3 runs to 16 residues. V was pared by 3 bases and J by 0 bases, with 6 bases of the junction left unmatched.